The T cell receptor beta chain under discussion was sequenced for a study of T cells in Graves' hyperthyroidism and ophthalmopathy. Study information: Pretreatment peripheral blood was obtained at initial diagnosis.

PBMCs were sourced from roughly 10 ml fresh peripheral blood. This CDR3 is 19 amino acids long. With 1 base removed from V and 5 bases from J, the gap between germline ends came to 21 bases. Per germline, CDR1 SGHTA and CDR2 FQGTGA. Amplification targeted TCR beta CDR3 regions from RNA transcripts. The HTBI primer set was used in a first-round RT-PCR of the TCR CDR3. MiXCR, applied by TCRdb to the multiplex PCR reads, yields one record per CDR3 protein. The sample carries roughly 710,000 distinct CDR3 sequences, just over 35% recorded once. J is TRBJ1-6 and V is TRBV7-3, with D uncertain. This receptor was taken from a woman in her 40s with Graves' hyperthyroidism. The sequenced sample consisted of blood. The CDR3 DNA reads TGTGCCAGCAGCTTAAGATCTAGCGGAACTAGCACAGATAATTCACCCCTCCACTTT. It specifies CASSLRSSGTSTDNSPLHF.